This entry lists 15 T cell receptor beta chains sequenced from one sample in a study of T cells after yellow fever vaccination. TCRdb reprocessed the 5' RACE reads via MiXCR and lists one record per CDR3 protein. The sample yields 50,000 or so distinct CDR3 sequences, roughly 7.4% seen once. This material consisted of CD8+ T cells sorted from PBMCs, taken on the day of the first yellow fever vaccination. These receptors originate from a man aged 18-30 years who received the YFV17D yellow fever vaccine.

The rearrangement joins TRBV29-1 to TRBJ1-3, with D hard to call. Germline assignment: CDR1 SQVTM and CDR2 ANQGSEA. Trimming stripped 6 bases from V and 4 bases from J, with 10 bases between. The CDR3 is 12 residues long. This chain's CDR3 is CSVRAQGNTIYF. In nucleotides, the CDR3 is TGCAGCGTACGGGCACAAGGAAACACCATATATTTT.

This clonotype was seen a handful of times. The rearrangement uses TRBV4-1 and TRBJ2-1; the D is unclear. The germline V gene encodes CDR1 MGHRA and CDR2 YSYEKL. Between the trimmed V and J ends, which lost 5 bases and 4 bases, there was a span of 15 bases. The length of the CDR3 is 15 residues. In DNA, the CDR3 is TGCGCCAGCAGCATGGGTTCTATAGGGTACAATGAGCAGTTCTTC. Protein: CASSMGSIGYNEQFF.

The V call is TRBV12-3 or TRBV12-4, the J call TRBJ2-7; D not certain. V was cut by 5 bases and J by 2 bases, with 10 bases left in between. The CDR3 contains 13 residues. Here the CDR3 DNA reads TGTGCCAGCAGTATAAAGATACCCTACGAGCAGTACTTC. Its translation: CASSIKIPYEQYF.

This clonotype was seen at least ten times. The V gene is TRBV20-1, the J gene TRBJ2-7, with 7 nucleotides matching TRBD2. This CDR3 comprises 13 residues. CDR1 DFQATT and CDR2 SNEGSKA come from the germline V gene (reference sequence). Trimming cost V 2 bases and J 6 bases; bases outside gene matches: 7. CDR3 nucleotides: TGCAGTGCTAGATTTTGGGAGGGGTCCGAGCAGTACTTC. It codes for CSARFWEGSEQYF.

The table lists this clonotype with many counts. The V gene is TRBV11-2, the J gene TRBJ2-1; a possible D gene is TRBD1 (6 bases). Looked up from germline, CDR1 is SGHAT and CDR2 is FQNNGV. Trimming cost V 1 base and J 8 bases, with 15 bases left between them. This CDR3 spans 15 amino acids. CDR3 region: CASSLAPQGWYEQFF. CDR3 nucleotides: TGTGCCAGCAGCTTAGCCCCCCAGGGGTGGTATGAGCAGTTCTTC.

This clonotype was picked up a small number of times. The chain couples TRBV12-3 or TRBV12-4 to TRBJ1-2; TRBD1 aligns across 11 bases. V was pared by 5 bases and J by 2 bases, with 10 bases of the junction left unmatched. The CDR3 is 17 amino acids. CDR3 sequence reads: CASSPPGQGVLNYGYTF. As DNA, the CDR3 is TGTGCCAGCAGTCCCCCGGGACAGGGGGTTTTAAACTATGGCTACACCTTC.

This clonotype came up many times. The chain carries TRBV4-1 and TRBJ1-1, with D possibly matching TRBD1 (5 bases). V was cut by 1 base and J by 2 bases, with 8 bases left in between. The CDR3 length is 14 residues. The germline V gene encodes CDR1 MGHRA and CDR2 YSYEKL. Here the CDR3 DNA reads TGCGCCAGCAGCCAAGGGGGGAGTAACACTGAAGCTTTCTTT. Residues: CASSQGGSNTEAFF.

This clonotype came up a few times. CDR3 nucleotides: TGTGCCAGCAGCGGAACGCTGGCGCCCCAGCATTTT. Translating gives CASSGTLAPQHF. The genes are TRBV7-2 and TRBJ1-5; no reliable D call. The CDR3 sequence is 12 residues long. CDR1 is SGHTA and CDR2 is FQGNSA in the germline V gene. V gave up 5 bases and J gave up 9 bases, with 11 bases separating them.

This clonotype showed up many times. This sequence joins TRBV29-1 and TRBJ2-2; D ambiguous. Germline CDR1 reads SQVTM; CDR2 reads ANQGSEA. This CDR3 contains 11 residues. V shed 4 bases and J shed 7 bases, with 7 bases lying between them. CDR3 sequence reads: CSVVYRGELFF. The CDR3 DNA reads as TGCAGCGTTGTGTATCGCGGGGAGCTGTTTTTT.

This clonotype has more than one count but fewer than ten. This chain uses TRBV14 with TRBJ2-5; TRBD2 matches at 7 bases. V shed 4 bases and J 5 bases; nucleotides not matched to a gene: 10. The CDR3 is made up of 15 amino acids. From germline, CDR1 is SGHDN and CDR2 FVKESK. DNA for the CDR3: TGTGCCAGCAGCCCCCTGGGGGAGGGTCTGGAGACCCAGTACTTC. Its protein is CASSPLGEGLETQYF.

The CDR3 DNA reads as TGCGCCAGCAGCTTGGGCGACAGGGGTGATGAGCAGTTCTTC. This sequence encodes CASSLGDRGDEQFF. V is TRBV5-1 and J is TRBJ2-1; the match to TRBD1 covers 8 bases. The CDR3 runs 14 residues. The V gene end was trimmed by 0 bases and the J gene end by 8 bases; junction bases not matched to a gene: 4. The germline V gene has CDR1 SGHRS and CDR2 YFSETQ.

This clonotype was picked up many times. The chain has TRBV20-1 and TRBJ2-2; TRBD2 agrees at 8 bases. Unmatched junction bases numbered 8, after V lost 1 base and J lost 7 bases. The CDR3 sequence is 15 residues long. Germline loops: CDR1 DFQATT, CDR2 SNEGSKA (reference sequence). The chain's CDR3 is CSARAGGDGYGELFF. For the CDR3, the DNA is TGCAGTGCTAGAGCGGGAGGGGATGGCTACGGGGAGCTGTTTTTT.

This clonotype has more than one count but fewer than ten. V and J are TRBV20-1 and TRBJ1-2, with TRBD1 matching over 7 bases. The CDR3 loop spans 11 amino acids. Germline trimming cut 4 bases from V and 6 bases from J; bases unmatched to any gene: 2. Per germline, CDR1 DFQATT and CDR2 SNEGSKA (reference sequence). The DNA of the CDR3 is TGCAGTGCTAAGGGGGCAGATGGCTACACCTTC. Amino acid sequence: CSAKGADGYTF.

This clonotype was detected ten times or more. The rearrangement joins TRBV6-2 or TRBV6-3 to TRBJ2-7; D may correspond to TRBD1 or TRBD2 (5 bases each). The CDR3 contains 14 residues. CDR1 and CDR2 (germline): MNHEY, SVGEGT. Trimming stripped 0 bases from V and 3 bases from J, with 9 bases between. The CDR3: CASSYSGADYEQYV. DNA of the CDR3: TGTGCCAGCAGTTACTCCGGGGCAGACTACGAGCAGTACGTC.

There are a few counts of this clonotype. This CDR3 is CASSWGDSNTGELFF. The DNA of the CDR3 is TGTGCCAGCAGCTGGGGAGACTCGAACACCGGGGAGCTGTTTTTT. The J gene is TRBJ2-2, the V gene TRBV11-2; tentative D call: TRBD2 (5 bases). CDR3 size: 15 residues. Deletions cut 4 bases from V and 0 bases from J, with 9 bases between. From germline, CDR1 is SGHAT and CDR2 FQNNGV.